The 3 T cell receptor beta chains below all came from one sample that was sequenced in a study of cytomegalovirus exposure and HLA in healthy donors (dated by TCRdb to 2016 to 2017). Library preparation employed the immunoSEQ multiplex PCR assay. For the multiplex PCR, a mixture combining 60 forward primers for TCR Vbeta segments and 13 reverse primers for TCR Jbeta segments was used. Not all clones reach the TCRdb copy of this immuneACCESS table, which keeps in-frame sequences only. Checked studies attribute under half of the gap to unresolved V genes and leave the rest unexplained. The sample table contains under 120,000 clones; only one count was recorded for roughly 78% of them. Of the sample, 2.5% to 3.5% is held by the ten largest clones. Sequencing used PBMCs. Every receptor here comes from a woman aged 40 to 50 in good health and CMV-seronegative.

The gene calls are TRBV27 and TRBJ1-4; 8 bases are shared with TRBD1. The J segment lost 3 bases and the V segment lost 6 bases, leaving 6 bases of the junction unmatched. The germline gives CDR1 MNHEY, CDR2 SMNVEV (reference sequence). The CDR3 has 15 amino acids. The CDR3 DNA sequence: TGTGCCAGCAGGCCTAGGGACAGGCCTAATGAAAAACTGTTTTTT. Protein: CASRPRDRPNEKLFF.

The chain carries TRBV19 and TRBJ2-2, with 10 bases lining up with TRBD1. Germline trimming cut 5 bases from V and 7 bases from J; bases unmatched to any gene: 7. Germline loops: CDR1 LNHDA, CDR2 SQIVND (reference sequence). The CDR3 runs 15 residues. This CDR3 is CASSRGQGVSGELFF. In DNA, the CDR3 is TGTGCCAGTAGTCGCGGACAGGGGGTCAGCGGGGAGCTGTTTTTT. Variable domain in full (rest from reference TRBV19 and TRBJ2-2): DGGITQSPKYLFRKEGQNVTLSCEQNLNHDAMYWYRQDPGQGLRLIYYSQIVNDFQKGDIAEGYSVSREKKESFPLTVTSAQKNPTAFYLCASSRGQGVSGELFFGEGSRLTVL.

This sequence joins TRBV7-8 and TRBJ2-2; D perhaps matches TRBD1 (5 bases). CDR3 length: 16 amino acids. CDR1 and CDR2 from the germline V gene are SGHVS and FQNEAQ. The germline V and J ends were trimmed by 6 bases and 1 base, with 15 bases remaining between them. This chain's CDR3 is CASSPDSPKNTGELFF. The DNA for the CDR3 is TGTGCCAGCAGTCCAGACAGCCCCAAGAACACCGGGGAGCTGTTTTTT.